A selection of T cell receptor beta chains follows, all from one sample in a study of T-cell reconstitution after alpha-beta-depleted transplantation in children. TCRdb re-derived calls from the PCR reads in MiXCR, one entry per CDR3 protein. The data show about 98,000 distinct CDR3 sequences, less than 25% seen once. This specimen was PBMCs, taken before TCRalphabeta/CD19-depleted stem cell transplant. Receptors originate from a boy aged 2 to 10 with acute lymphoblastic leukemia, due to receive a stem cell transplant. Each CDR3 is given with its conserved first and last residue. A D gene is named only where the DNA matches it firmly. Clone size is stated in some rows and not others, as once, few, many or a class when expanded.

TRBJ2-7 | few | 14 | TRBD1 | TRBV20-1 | CSAEGDRKDYEQYF | TGCAGTGCCGAGGGGGACAGGAAAGACTACGAGCAGTACTTC
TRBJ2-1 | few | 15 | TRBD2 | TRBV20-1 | CSETSGGAGYNEQFF | TGCAGCGAAACTAGCGGAGGGGCCGGGTACAATGAGCAGTTCTTC
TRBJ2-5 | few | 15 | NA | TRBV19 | CASSPLSGGLGTQYF | TGTGCCAGTAGCCCCCTCAGCGGAGGCCTTGGGACCCAGTACTTC
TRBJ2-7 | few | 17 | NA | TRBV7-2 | CASSLGSTSGGAYEQYF | TGTGCCAGCAGCTTGGGGTCTACGAGCGGAGGGGCCTACGAGCAGTACTTC
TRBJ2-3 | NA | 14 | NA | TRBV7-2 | CASSLGQSKHTQYF | TGTGCCAGCAGCCTAGGACAGAGTAAACATACGCAGTATTTT
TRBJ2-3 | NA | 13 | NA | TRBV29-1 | CSVDRVLGDTQYF | TGCAGCGTTGATCGGGTTTTGGGGGATACGCAGTATTTT
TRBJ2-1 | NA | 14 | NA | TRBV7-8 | CASSFLEFFDEQFF | TGTGCCAGCAGCTTCCTCGAGTTCTTCGATGAGCAGTTCTTC
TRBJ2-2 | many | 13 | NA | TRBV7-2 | CASSVDPTGELFF | TGTGCCAGCAGCGTTGACCCCACCGGGGAGCTGTTTTTT
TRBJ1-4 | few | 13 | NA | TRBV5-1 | CASSPGMDEKLFF | TGCGCCAGCAGTCCGGGGATGGACGAAAAACTGTTTTTT
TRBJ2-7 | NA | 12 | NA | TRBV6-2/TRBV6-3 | CASSYVGGEQYF | TGTGCCAGCAGTTACGTAGGGGGTGAGCAGTACTTC
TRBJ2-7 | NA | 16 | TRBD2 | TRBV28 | CASSLLGGGSSYEQYF | TGTGCCAGCAGTTTATTGGGCGGGGGAAGCTCCTACGAGCAGTACTTC
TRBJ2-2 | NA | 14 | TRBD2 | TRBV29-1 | CSVFLAGNTGELFF | TGCAGCGTTTTCCTAGCGGGAAACACCGGGGAGCTGTTTTTT
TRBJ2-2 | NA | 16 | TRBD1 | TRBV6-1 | CASSGRTGLNTGELFF | TGTGCCAGCAGTGGGAGGACAGGGCTAAACACCGGGGAGCTGTTTTTT
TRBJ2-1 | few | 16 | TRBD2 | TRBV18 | CASSPTLAGGGNEQFF | TGTGCCAGCTCACCTACGCTAGCGGGAGGAGGGAATGAGCAGTTCTTC
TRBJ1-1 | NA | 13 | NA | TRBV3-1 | CASSQRRDTEAFF | TGTGCCAGCAGCCAGAGGCGGGACACTGAAGCTTTCTTT
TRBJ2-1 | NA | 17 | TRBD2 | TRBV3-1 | CASSRRTGTSGSDEQFF | TGTGCCAGCAGTCGAAGAACCGGGACTAGCGGGAGCGACGAGCAGTTCTTC
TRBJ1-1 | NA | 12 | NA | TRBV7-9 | CASSSEGGTAFF | TGTGCCAGCAGCTCTGAGGGGGGGACGGCTTTCTTT
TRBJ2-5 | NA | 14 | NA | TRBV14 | CASSQVTQWETQYF | TGTGCCAGCAGCCAAGTAACGCAATGGGAGACCCAGTACTTC
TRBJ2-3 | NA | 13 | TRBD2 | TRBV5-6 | CASSLAGQDTQYF | TGTGCCAGCAGCCTAGCGGGACAAGATACGCAGTATTTT
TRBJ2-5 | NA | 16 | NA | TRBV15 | CATSVGVSGGEETQYF | TGTGCCACCAGCGTAGGTGTTAGCGGAGGGGAAGAGACCCAGTACTTC
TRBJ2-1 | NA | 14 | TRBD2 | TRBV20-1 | CSAHTSGGAYEQFF | TGCAGTGCCCACACTAGCGGAGGGGCATATGAGCAGTTCTTC
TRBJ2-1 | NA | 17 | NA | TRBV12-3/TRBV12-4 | CASSLVTRSAMGNEQFF | TGTGCCAGCAGTTTAGTGACTCGCTCCGCTATGGGCAATGAGCAGTTCTTC
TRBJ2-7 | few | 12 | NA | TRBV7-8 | CASSTGRAGQYF | TGTGCCAGCAGCACCGGACGGGCGGGGCAGTACTTC
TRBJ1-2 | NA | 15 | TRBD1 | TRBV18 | CASSPGTGGTYGYTF | TGTGCCAGCTCACCGGGGACAGGGGGGACCTATGGCTACACCTTC
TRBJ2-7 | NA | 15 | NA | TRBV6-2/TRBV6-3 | CASSYTQRRFYEQYF | TGTGCCAGCAGTTACACCCAAAGGCGATTCTACGAGCAGTACTTC
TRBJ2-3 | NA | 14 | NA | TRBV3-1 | CASSPGLNTDTQYF | TGTGCCAGCAGCCCCGGACTAAACACAGATACGCAGTATTTT
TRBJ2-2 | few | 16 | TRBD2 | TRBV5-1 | CASSLGWTSVTGELFF | TGCGCCAGCAGCTTGGGATGGACTAGCGTAACCGGGGAGCTGTTTTTT
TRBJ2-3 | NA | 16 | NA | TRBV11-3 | CASSLFGGGAADTQYF | TGTGCCAGCAGCTTATTTGGCGGAGGGGCTGCAGATACGCAGTATTTT
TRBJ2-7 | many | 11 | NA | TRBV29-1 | CSVGNGYEQYF | TGCAGCGTTGGGAACGGCTACGAGCAGTACTTC
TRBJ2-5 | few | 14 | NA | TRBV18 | CASSTREMGETQYF | TGTGCCAGCTCAACACGAGAGATGGGGGAGACCCAGTACTTC
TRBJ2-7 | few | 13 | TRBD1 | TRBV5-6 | CASSLGTGDEQYF | TGTGCCAGCAGCTTGGGGACAGGGGACGAGCAGTACTTC
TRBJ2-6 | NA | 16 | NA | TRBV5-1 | CASSLGTGPGANVLTF | TGCGCCAGCAGCTTGGGGACCGGGCCTGGGGCCAACGTCCTGACTTTC
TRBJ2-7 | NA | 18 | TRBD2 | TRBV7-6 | CASSLARTSGGRLYEQYF | TGTGCCAGCAGCTTAGCCCGAACTAGCGGAGGGAGGTTATACGAGCAGTACTTC
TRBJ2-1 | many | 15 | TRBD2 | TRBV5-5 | CASSLSRDYYNEQFF | TGTGCCAGCAGCTTGAGTAGGGACTACTACAATGAGCAGTTCTTC
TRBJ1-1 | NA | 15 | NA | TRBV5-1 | CASSPAGGVGAEAFF | TGCGCCAGCAGCCCGGCCGGGGGGGTTGGGGCTGAAGCTTTCTTT
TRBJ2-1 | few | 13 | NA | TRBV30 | CAWSSGVRGEQFF | TGTGCCTGGAGTTCAGGGGTTAGGGGTGAGCAGTTCTTC
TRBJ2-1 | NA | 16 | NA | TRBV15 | CATSRDDTDSYNEQFF | TGTGCCACCAGCAGAGATGACACAGACTCCTACAATGAGCAGTTCTTC
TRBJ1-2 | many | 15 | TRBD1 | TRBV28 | CASRPPGTGRDGYTF | TGTGCCAGCAGACCCCCCGGGACAGGGAGAGATGGCTACACCTTC
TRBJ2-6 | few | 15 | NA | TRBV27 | CASSSPGWEANVLTF | TGTGCCAGCAGTTCACCGGGCTGGGAGGCCAACGTCCTGACTTTC
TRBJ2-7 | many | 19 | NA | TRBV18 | CASSPRGPDGVAASYEQYF | TGTGCCAGCTCACCAAGGGGGCCGGATGGAGTAGCGGCTTCCTACGAGCAGTACTTC
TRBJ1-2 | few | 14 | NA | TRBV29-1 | CSVDRAGQDYGYTF | TGCAGCGTTGACCGGGCGGGACAAGACTATGGCTACACCTTC
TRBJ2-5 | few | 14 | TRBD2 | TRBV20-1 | CSASLLAGEETQYF | TGCAGTGCTAGCTTACTAGCGGGAGAGGAGACCCAGTACTTC
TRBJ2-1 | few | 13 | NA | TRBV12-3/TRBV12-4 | CASSWGRNNEQFF | TGTGCCAGCAGTTGGGGGCGGAACAATGAGCAGTTCTTC
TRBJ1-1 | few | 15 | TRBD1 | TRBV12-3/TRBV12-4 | CASRGQVGSALEAFF | TGTGCCAGCAGGGGACAGGTCGGGTCTGCGTTGGAAGCTTTCTTT
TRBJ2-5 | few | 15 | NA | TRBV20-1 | CSASPRVGVQETQYF | TGCAGTGCTAGTCCACGGGTTGGGGTCCAAGAGACCCAGTACTTC
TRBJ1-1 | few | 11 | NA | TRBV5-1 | CASSFSGEAFF | TGCGCCAGCAGCTTCTCAGGGGAAGCTTTCTTT
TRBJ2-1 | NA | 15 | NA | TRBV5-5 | CASSSYNTIYNEQFF | TGTGCCAGCAGCTCTTACAACACGATTTACAATGAGCAGTTCTTC
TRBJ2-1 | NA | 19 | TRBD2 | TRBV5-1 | CASSLAGPSGGPKYNVQFF | TGCGCCAGCAGCTTGGCGGGCCCTAGCGGAGGGCCTAAGTACAATGTGCAGTTCTTC
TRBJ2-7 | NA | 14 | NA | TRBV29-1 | CSVVAAEGDYEQYF | TGCAGCGTTGTAGCAGCGGAGGGGGACTACGAGCAGTACTTC
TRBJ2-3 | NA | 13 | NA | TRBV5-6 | CASSFGSADTQYF | TGTGCCAGCAGCTTTGGCAGTGCAGATACGCAGTATTTT
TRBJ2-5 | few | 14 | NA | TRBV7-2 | CASSVRRDQETQYF | TGTGCCAGCAGTGTACGTCGAGATCAAGAGACCCAGTACTTC
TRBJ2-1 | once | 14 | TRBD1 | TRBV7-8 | CASSQRTGDNEQFF | TGTGCCAGCAGCCAGCGGACAGGGGACAATGAGCAGTTCTTC
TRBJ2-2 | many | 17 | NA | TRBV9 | CASSPLPWTGGTGELFF | TGTGCCAGCAGCCCCCTTCCTTGGACCGGGGGCACCGGGGAGCTGTTTTTT
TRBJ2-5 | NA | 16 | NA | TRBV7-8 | CASSLDRISRQETQYF | TGTGCCAGCAGCTTAGATCGGATTAGCCGCCAAGAGACCCAGTACTTC